Shown below are 12 T cell receptor beta chains from a single sample sequenced in a study of neurological immune-mediated disorders. From the 5' RACE reads, TCRdb called clonotypes with MiXCR, one entry per CDR3 protein. In the table there are 50,000 to 70,000 distinct CDR3 sequences, roughly 13% of which are singletons. Input material: PBMCs. These receptor sequences come from a woman aged 60 to 75 with HTLV-1-associated myelopathy (HAM/TSP).

This clonotype was seen at least ten times. The chain combines TRBV25-1 with TRBJ2-2; the D gene could be TRBD1 or TRBD2 (5 bases each). In germline, CDR1 is MGHDK, CDR2 SYGVNS. The CDR3 has 15 residues. V was cut by 2 bases and J by 4 bases, with 11 bases left in between. The CDR3 sequence is CASSELQGPTGELFF. The CDR3 nucleotides are TGTGCCAGCAGTGAACTCCAGGGACCCACCGGGGAGCTGTTTTTT. The full variable domain, in which reference TRBV25-1 and TRBJ2-2 provide the parts outside the CDR3, is EADIYQTPRYLVIGTGKKITLECSQTMGHDKMYWYQQDPGMELHLIHYSYGVNSTEKGDLSSESTVSRIRTEHFPLTLESARPSHTSQYLCASSELQGPTGELFFGEGSRLTVL.

This clonotype was found many times. The V gene is TRBV20-1, the J gene TRBJ2-5; weak D call: TRBD1 (6 bases). Trimming left V 0 bases short and J 5 bases short, with 19 bases between. The germline gives CDR1 DFQATT, CDR2 SNEGSKA (reference sequence). The CDR3 runs to 16 residues. CDR3 region: CSARDRLTGSTETQYF. The CDR3 DNA reads as TGCAGTGCTAGAGATCGGTTGACAGGCTCTACGGAGACCCAGTACTTC.

This clonotype was seen many times. The V gene is TRBV27, the J gene TRBJ2-7; 7 nucleotides match TRBD1. The CDR3 is 13 amino acids. The germline V gene has CDR1 MNHEY and CDR2 SMNVEV (reference sequence). J lost 1 base, V lost 6 bases, and 3 bases had no gene match. The CDR3 protein is CASRLQGSYEQYF. The CDR3 DNA reads TGTGCCAGCAGGCTACAGGGGTCCTACGAGCAGTACTTC.

This clonotype was counted many times. The V call is TRBV20-1, the J call TRBJ2-7, with D unresolved. Deletions cut 1 base from V and 2 bases from J, with 9 bases between. The length of the CDR3 is 13 residues. The germline gives CDR1 DFQATT, CDR2 SNEGSKA (reference sequence). The DNA of the CDR3 is TGCAGTGCTAGAGCGAATCTCCCCTACGAGCAGTACTTC. Protein: CSARANLPYEQYF.

This clonotype was seen many times. V is TRBV12-3 or TRBV12-4 and J is TRBJ2-2; possible D gene TRBD2, 7 bases. Trimming took 3 bases from V and 4 from J, leaving 12 bases between them. The CDR3 has 15 residues. The CDR3 nucleotides read TGTGCCAGCAGTTTCGGGGGGCCGGGCACCGGGGAGCTGTTTTTT. This gives the protein CASSFGGPGTGELFF.

The chain uses TRBV5-1 and TRBJ2-7, with TRBD1 matching 7 bases. The CDR3 covers 14 residues. V trimming: 4 bases; J trimming: 2 bases; junction bases outside the gene matches: 6. Germline values: CDR1 SGHRS, CDR2 YFSETQ. CDR3 sequence reads: CASSPTGTTYEQYF. The CDR3 nucleotides are TGCGCCAGCAGCCCGACAGGGACAACCTACGAGCAGTACTTC.

This clonotype was detected many times. The gene calls are TRBV12-3 or TRBV12-4 and TRBJ2-2, with 10 bases fitting TRBD1. The CDR3 length is 13 residues. The J segment lost 6 bases and the V segment lost 10 bases, leaving 5 bases of the junction unmatched. CDR3 nucleotide sequence: TGTGCCACCAGGACAGGGGGGGCCGGGGAGCTGTTTTTT. Protein: CATRTGGAGELFF.

For this clonotype: One end of the junction is discordant with germline, which a read error may explain. This chain joins TRBV14 and TRBJ2-7; weak D call: TRBD2 (5 bases). There are 14 residues in the CDR3. Germline V lookup: CDR1 SGHDN, CDR2 FVKESK. The DNA for the CDR3 is TGTGCCAACAGCCAAGCGGCAGGTTCCTACGAGCAGTACTTC. Translated, it gives CANSQAAGSYEQYF.

This clonotype has only one observation. Its ends do not fully match the called genes, so a read error is possible. This chain uses TRBV18 with TRBJ2-1; 8 bases are a match to TRBD1. Germline V gene sequence: CDR1 KGHSH, CDR2 LQKENI. The CDR3 extends over 15 amino acids. The CDR3 sequence: CANSPQTGGSDEQFF. CDR3 nucleotides: TGTGCCAACTCACCACAAACAGGGGGTAGCGATGAGCAGTTCTTC.

This clonotype was seen ten or more times. The chain couples TRBV5-1 to TRBJ1-6; D is unclear. The germline V and J ends were trimmed by 0 bases and 7 bases, with 20 bases remaining between them. The CDR3 totals 18 residues. CDR1 SGHRS and CDR2 YFSETQ come from the germline V gene. CDR3 loop: CASSLEFPGKRKNSPLHF. CDR3 in DNA: TGCGCCAGCAGCTTGGAATTCCCGGGGAAGAGGAAAAATTCACCCCTCCACTTT.

This clonotype was seen repeatedly, ten times or more. The chain couples TRBV2 to TRBJ2-6, with D unclear. The CDR3 is made up of 16 amino acids. Germline CDR1 SNHLY, CDR2 FYNNEI. Deletions cut 2 bases from V and 0 bases from J, with 8 bases between. CDR3 DNA: TGTGCCAGCAGTGAACTGGGAAGCTCTGGGGCCAACGTCCTGACTTTC. This gives the protein CASSELGSSGANVLTF.

This clonotype has a count of ten or more. V is TRBV10-3 and J is TRBJ2-2, with TRBD2 matching 9 bases. CDR1 is ENHRY, CDR2 SYGVKD, per germline. There are 15 residues in the CDR3. The trim removed 8 bases at V and 4 bases at J, leaving 8 bases unmatched. The CDR3 nucleotides read TGTGCCATCGGTGGGCGGGAGGGGTCCACCGGGGAGCTGTTTTTT. Protein product: CAIGGREGSTGELFF.